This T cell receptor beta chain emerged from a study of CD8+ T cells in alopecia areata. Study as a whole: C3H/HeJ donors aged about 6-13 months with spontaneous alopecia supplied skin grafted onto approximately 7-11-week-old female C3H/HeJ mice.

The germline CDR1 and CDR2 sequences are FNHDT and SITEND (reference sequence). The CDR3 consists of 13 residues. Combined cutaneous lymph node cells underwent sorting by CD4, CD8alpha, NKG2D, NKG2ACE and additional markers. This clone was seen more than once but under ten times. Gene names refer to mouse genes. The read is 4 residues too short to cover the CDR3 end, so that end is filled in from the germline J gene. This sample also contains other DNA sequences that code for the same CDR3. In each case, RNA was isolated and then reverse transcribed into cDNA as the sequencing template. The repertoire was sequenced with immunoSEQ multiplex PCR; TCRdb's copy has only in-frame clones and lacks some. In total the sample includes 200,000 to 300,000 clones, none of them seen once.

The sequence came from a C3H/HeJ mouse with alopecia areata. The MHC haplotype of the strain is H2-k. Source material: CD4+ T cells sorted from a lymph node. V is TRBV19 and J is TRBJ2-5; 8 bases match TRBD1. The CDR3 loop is CASSRQGRDTQYF. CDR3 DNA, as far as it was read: TGTGCCAGCAGTCGACAGGGGAGGGAC.